The next 7 T cell receptor beta chains were all read from a single sample in a study of T cell responses to AZD1222 COVID-19 vaccine. Assay: immunoSEQ multiplex PCR; the TCRdb copy retains only in-frame clones and omits some. The sample includes some 120,000 clones, around 85% seen only once; the top ten take 3.5% to 5%. The sequenced sample was peripheral blood, obtained 28 days after the second AZD1222 dose. All receptors derive from an adult who received the AZD1222 COVID-19 vaccine.

This clone was detected once. The chain joins TRBV27 to TRBJ1-2, with TRBD1 matching 12 bases. This CDR3 has 16 residues. The V and J ends lost 2 bases and 4 bases, in that order; junction bases with no gene match: 5. Looked up from germline, CDR1 is MNHEY and CDR2 is SMNVEV (reference sequence). CDR3 protein: CASSLRGQGAAYGYTF. DNA for the CDR3: TGTGCCAGCAGTTTAAGGGGACAGGGGGCGGCCTATGGCTACACCTTC.

The J gene is TRBJ1-2, the V gene TRBV7-2, with D possibly being TRBD1 (6 bases). From germline, CDR1 is SGHTA and CDR2 FQGNSA. The CDR3 is 14 residues long. Trimming pared 3 bases from V and 2 bases from J, leaving 10 bases between. Here the CDR3 DNA reads TGTGCCAGCAGCTTGTCCCAGGGGAACTATGGCTACACCTTC. Its translation is CASSLSQGNYGYTF.

CDR3 DNA sequence: TGTGCCAGCAGCTTAGCCGGGACTAAGGATGGCTACACCTTC. Encoded protein: CASSLAGTKDGYTF. The chain uses TRBV7-3 and TRBJ1-2, with a possible D match to TRBD1 (5 bases). Per the germline V gene, CDR1 is SGHTA and CDR2 is FQGTGA. There are 14 residues in the CDR3. V was shortened by 2 bases and J by 6 bases, with 13 bases between the two germline ends.

The chain has TRBV30 and TRBJ2-5; D gene unclear. This CDR3 is 13 amino acids long. V was pared by 4 bases and J by 3 bases, with 12 bases between. In germline, CDR1 is GTSNPN, CDR2 SVGIG (reference sequence). DNA for the CDR3: TGTGCCTGGACAGTAAATTTAAAAGAGACCCAGTACTTC. It translates to CAWTVNLKETQYF.

The chain combines TRBV7-2 with TRBJ2-5; perhaps TRBD1 as D (6 bases). With 4 bases removed from V and 3 bases from J, the gap between germline ends came to 15 bases. The CDR3 runs 15 residues. The V gene's germline CDR1 is SGHTA and CDR2 FQGNSA. The CDR3 DNA reads TGTGCCAGCAGCTGGAGGACAGCGGAAGAAGAGACCCAGTACTTC. This encodes CASSWRTAEEETQYF.

V and J are TRBV19 and TRBJ2-2, with no clear D. Germline V CDR1 and CDR2: LNHDA, SQIVND (reference sequence). Trimming removed 8 bases from V and 7 bases from J, with 17 bases in between. This CDR3 contains 14 residues. In DNA form, the CDR3 reads TGTGCCAGTGATTCAACCCCCGGGCACGGGGAGCTGTTTTTT. Protein product: CASDSTPGHGELFF. The whole variable domain, remainder taken from reference TRBV19 and TRBJ2-2, is DGGITQSPKYLFRKEGQNVTLSCEQNLNHDAMYWYRQDPGQGLRLIYYSQIVNDFQKGDIAEGYSVSREKKESFPLTVTSAQKNPTAFYLCASDSTPGHGELFFGEGSRLTVL.

V and J are TRBV30 and TRBJ2-5, with D possibly called TRBD1 or TRBD2 (6 bases each). Germline V gene lookup returns CDR1 GTSNPN and CDR2 SVGIG (reference sequence). Between the trimmed V and J ends, which lost 4 bases and 5 bases, there was a span of 14 bases. CDR3 length: 13 amino acids. Here the CDR3 reads CAWNEGGWETQYF. In DNA, the CDR3 is TGTGCCTGGAATGAGGGGGGCTGGGAGACCCAGTACTTC.